The sequence of this T cell receptor beta chain was determined in a study of OX40 agonist ivuxolimab in advanced cancers. TCRdb keeps only in-frame clones here, not all; method: immunoSEQ multiplex PCR. The sample has over 35,000 clones, more than 70% seen once; the top ten hold approximately 0.6%. The CDR3 runs 15 residues. CDR1 is SGHAT, CDR2 FQNNGV, per germline. Trimming cost V 5 bases and J 2 bases, with 15 bases left between them. The chain combines TRBV11-2 with TRBJ1-2; D is undetermined. The origin of this receptor is an adult with an advanced solid tumor such as melanoma, head and neck, liver or kidney cancer. Sample: CD4+ or CD8+ T cells sorted from blood, taken in a trial of the OX40 agonist ivuxolimab. The CDR3 here is CASSPDPGDNYGYTF. CDR3 nucleotide sequence: TGTGCCAGCAGCCCAGATCCCGGTGACAACTATGGCTACACCTTC.